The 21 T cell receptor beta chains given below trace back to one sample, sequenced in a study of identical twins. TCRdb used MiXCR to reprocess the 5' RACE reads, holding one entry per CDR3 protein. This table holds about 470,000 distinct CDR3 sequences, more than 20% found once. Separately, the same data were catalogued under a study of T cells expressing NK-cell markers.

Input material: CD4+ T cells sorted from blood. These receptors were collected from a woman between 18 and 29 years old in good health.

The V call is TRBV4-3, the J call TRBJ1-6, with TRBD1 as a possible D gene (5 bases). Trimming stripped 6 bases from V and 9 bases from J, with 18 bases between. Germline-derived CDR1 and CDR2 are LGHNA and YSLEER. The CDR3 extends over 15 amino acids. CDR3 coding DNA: TGCGCCAGCAGTGCATTTGGGACCGAAGTTTCACCCCTCCACTTT. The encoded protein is CASSAFGTEVSPLHF.

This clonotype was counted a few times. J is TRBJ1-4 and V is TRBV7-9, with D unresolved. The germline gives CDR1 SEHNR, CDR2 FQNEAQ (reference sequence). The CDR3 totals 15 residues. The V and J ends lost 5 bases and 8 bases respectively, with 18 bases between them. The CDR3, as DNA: TGTGCCAGCAGCCCTCCCGGACCCCTCCGGGAAAAACTGTTTTTT. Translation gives CASSPPGPLREKLFF.

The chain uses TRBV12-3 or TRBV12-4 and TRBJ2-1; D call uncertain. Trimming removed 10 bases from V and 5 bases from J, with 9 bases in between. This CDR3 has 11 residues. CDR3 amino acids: CATLRNNEQFF. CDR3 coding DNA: TGTGCCACCCTTCGGAACAATGAGCAGTTCTTC.

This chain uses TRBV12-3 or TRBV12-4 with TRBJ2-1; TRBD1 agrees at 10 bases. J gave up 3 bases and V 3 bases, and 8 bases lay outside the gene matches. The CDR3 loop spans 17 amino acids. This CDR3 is CASSFPGQGGFYNEQFF. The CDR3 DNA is TGTGCCAGCAGTTTCCCCGGACAGGGGGGGTTCTACAATGAGCAGTTCTTC.

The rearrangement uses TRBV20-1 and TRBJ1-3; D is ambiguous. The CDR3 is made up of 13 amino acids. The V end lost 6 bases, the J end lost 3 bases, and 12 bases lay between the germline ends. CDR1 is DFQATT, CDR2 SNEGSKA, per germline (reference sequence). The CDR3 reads CSAAGSYGNTIYF. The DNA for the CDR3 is TGCAGTGCCGCGGGGTCCTATGGAAACACCATATATTTT.

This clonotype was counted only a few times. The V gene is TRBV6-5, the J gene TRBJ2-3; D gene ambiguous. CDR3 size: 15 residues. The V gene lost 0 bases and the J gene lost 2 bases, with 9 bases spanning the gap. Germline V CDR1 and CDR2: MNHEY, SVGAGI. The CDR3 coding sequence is TGTGCCAGCAGTTACTCGAGTACATACACAGATACGCAGTATTTT. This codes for CASSYSSTYTDTQYF.

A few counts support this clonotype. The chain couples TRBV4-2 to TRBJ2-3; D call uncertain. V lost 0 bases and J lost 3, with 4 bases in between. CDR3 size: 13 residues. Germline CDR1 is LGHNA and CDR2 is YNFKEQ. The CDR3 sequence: CASSQDQTDTQYF. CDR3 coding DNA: TGTGCCAGCAGCCAAGATCAGACAGATACGCAGTATTTT.

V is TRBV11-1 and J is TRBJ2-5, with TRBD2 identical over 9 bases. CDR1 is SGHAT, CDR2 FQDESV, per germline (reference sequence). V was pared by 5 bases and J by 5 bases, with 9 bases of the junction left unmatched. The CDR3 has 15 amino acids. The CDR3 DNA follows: TGTGCCAGCAGCACCTACCGGACTAGCGATGAGACCCAGTACTTC. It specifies CASSTYRTSDETQYF.

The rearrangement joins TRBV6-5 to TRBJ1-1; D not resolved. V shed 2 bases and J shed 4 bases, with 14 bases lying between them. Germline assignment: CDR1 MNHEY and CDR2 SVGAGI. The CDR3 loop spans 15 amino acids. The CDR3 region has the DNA TGTGCCAGCAGTTACCTTGTGACCAAGGCCACTGAAGCTTTCTTT. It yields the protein CASSYLVTKATEAFF.

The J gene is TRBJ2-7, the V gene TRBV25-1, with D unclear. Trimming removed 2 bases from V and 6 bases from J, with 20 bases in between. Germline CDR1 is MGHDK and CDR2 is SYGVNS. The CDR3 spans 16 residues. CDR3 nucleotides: TGTGCCAGCAGTGAAACACAACCAGTATCTACCCCCGAGCAGTACTTC. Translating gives CASSETQPVSTPEQYF.

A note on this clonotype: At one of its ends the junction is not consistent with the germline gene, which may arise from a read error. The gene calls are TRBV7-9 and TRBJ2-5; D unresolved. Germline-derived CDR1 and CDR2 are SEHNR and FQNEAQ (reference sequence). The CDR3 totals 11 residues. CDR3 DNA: TGCGCAGCAGGTGGCCAAGAGACCCAGTACTTC. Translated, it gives CAAGGQETQYF.

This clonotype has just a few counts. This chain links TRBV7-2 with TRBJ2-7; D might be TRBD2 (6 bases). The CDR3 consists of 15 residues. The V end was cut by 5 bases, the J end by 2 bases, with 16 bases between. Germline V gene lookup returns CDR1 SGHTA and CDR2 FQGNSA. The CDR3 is CASSVTGTPPYEQYF. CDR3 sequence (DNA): TGTGCCAGCAGCGTAACCGGGACTCCTCCCTACGAGCAGTACTTC.

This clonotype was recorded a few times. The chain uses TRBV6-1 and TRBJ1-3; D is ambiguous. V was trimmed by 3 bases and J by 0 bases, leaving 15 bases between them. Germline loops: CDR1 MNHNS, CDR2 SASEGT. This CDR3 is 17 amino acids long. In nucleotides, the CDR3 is TGTGCCAGCAGTGACAGGTCCGCCGTTAACTCTGGAAACACCATATATTTT. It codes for CASSDRSAVNSGNTIYF.

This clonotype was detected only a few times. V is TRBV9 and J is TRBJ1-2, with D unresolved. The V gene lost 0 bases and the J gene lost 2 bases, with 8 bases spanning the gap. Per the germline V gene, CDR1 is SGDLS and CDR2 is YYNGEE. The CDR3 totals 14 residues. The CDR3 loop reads CASSVGNANYGYTF. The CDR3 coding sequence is TGTGCCAGCAGCGTAGGCAACGCCAACTATGGCTACACCTTC.

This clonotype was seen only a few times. As DNA, the CDR3 is TGCACCGTCAGGACTAGCGGGGAGACCCAGTACTTC. Translation gives CTVRTSGETQYF. This chain joins TRBV29-1 and TRBJ2-5; 11 bases are shared with TRBD2. This CDR3 spans 12 amino acids. The germline V gene has CDR1 SQVTM and CDR2 ANQGSEA.

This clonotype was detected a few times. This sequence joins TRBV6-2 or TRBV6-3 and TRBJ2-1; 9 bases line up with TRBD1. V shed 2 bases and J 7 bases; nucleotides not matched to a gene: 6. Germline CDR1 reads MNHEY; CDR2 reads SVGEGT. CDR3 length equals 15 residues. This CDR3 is CASSYGQGPVNEQFF. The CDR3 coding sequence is TGTGCCAGCAGTTACGGACAGGGGCCGGTAAATGAGCAGTTCTTC.

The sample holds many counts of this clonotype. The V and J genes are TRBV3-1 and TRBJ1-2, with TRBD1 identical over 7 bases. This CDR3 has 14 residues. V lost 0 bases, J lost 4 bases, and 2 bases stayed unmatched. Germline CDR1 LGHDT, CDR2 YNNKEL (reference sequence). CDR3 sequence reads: CASSQEGQTYGYTF. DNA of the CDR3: TGTGCCAGCAGCCAAGAGGGACAGACCTATGGCTACACCTTC.

CDR3 nucleotides: TGTGCCAGCAGCTTCCTGCGGGGGAAAAACGAGCAGTTCTTC. As protein: CASSFLRGKNEQFF. The chain employs TRBV11-2 and TRBJ2-1, with 7 bases fitting TRBD2. J was trimmed by 10 bases and V by 3 bases; bases with no gene match: 9. Germline V lookup: CDR1 SGHAT, CDR2 FQNNGV. The CDR3 totals 14 residues.

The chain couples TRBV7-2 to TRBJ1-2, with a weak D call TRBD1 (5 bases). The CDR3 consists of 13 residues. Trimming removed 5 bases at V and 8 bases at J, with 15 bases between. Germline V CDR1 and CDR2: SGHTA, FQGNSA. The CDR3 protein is CASSPQTGVGYTF. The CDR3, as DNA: TGTGCCAGCAGCCCACAAACAGGAGTAGGCTACACCTTC.

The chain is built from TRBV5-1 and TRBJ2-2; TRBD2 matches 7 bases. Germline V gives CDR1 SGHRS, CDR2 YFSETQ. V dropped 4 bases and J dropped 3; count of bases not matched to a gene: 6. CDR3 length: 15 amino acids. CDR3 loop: CASSLSRGDTGELFF. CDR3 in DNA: TGCGCCAGCAGCCTCTCCCGGGGGGACACCGGGGAGCTGTTTTTT.

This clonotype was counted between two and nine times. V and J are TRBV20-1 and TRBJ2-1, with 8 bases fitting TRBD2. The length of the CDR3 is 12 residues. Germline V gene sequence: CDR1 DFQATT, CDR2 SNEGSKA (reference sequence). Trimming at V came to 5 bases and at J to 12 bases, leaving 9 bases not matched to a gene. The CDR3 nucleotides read TGCAGTGCTCCCCAGGAGGGACTAGGGCAGTTCTTC. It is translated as CSAPQEGLGQFF.